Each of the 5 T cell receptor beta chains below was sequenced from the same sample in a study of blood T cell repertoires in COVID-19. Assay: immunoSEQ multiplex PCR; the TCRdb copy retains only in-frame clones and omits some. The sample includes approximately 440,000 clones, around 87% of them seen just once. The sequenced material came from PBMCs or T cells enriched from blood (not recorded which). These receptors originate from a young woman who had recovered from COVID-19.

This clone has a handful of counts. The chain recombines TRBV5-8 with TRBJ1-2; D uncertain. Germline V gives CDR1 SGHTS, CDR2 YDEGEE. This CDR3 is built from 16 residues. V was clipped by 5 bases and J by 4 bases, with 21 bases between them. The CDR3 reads CASRRQSSPSAYGYTF. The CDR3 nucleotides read TGTGCCAGCAGACGCCAGTCTTCCCCTTCTGCCTATGGCTACACCTTC.

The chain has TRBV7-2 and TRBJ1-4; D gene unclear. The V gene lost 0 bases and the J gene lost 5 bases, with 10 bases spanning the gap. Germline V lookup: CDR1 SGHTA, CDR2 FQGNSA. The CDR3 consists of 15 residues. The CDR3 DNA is TGTGCCAGCAGCTTAGCGCTAGGCCAGAATGAAAAACTGTTTTTT. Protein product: CASSLALGQNEKLFF.

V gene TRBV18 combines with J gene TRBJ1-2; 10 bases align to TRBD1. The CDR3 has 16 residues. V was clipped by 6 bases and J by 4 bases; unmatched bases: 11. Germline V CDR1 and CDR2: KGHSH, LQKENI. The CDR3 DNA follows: TGTGCCAGCTCGCCCGGGACAGGGGCCGATCGCTATGGCTACACCTTC. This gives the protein CASSPGTGADRYGYTF.

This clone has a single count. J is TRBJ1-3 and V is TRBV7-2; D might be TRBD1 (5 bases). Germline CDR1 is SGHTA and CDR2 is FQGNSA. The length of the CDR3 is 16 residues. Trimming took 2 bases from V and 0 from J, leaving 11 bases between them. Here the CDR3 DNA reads TGTGCCAGCAGCTTAACGACAGTGAACTCTGGAAACACCATATATTTT. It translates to CASSLTTVNSGNTIYF.

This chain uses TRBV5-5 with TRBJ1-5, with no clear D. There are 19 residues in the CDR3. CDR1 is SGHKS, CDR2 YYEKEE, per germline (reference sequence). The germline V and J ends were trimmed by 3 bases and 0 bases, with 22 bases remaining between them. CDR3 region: CASSSSYRHAFYSNQPQHF. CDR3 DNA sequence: TGTGCCAGCAGCTCCTCATATCGACACGCGTTCTATAGCAATCAGCCCCAGCATTTT.